The sequence of this T cell receptor beta chain was determined in a study of OX40 agonist ivuxolimab in advanced cancers. Produced via immunoSEQ multiplex PCR; TCRdb's table is partial and in-frame only. The table shows roughly 74,000 clones, with 94% occurring only once. The study, taken as a whole, reports: Averaged across samples, CD8+ T cells carried more expanded clones than CD4+ did. Expansion of clones was among the lowest in partial responders at 0.1-3.0 mg/kg. Clones of CD4+ and CD8+ blood T cells grew by week 6 at doses of 0.1 to 3.0 mg/kg.

The V gene's germline CDR1 is MNHEY and CDR2 SMNVEV (reference sequence). This CDR3 has 15 amino acids. Trimming removed 5 bases from V and 5 bases from J; junction bases left unmatched: 5. For this clone: Antigen unknown.

The V gene is TRBV27, the J gene TRBJ1-6, with 8 bases aligning to TRBD1. This sequence was found in an adult with an advanced solid tumor such as melanoma, head and neck, liver or kidney cancer. The specimen was CD4+ or CD8+ T cells sorted from blood, collected in a trial of the OX40 agonist ivuxolimab. The DNA of the CDR3 is TGTGCCAGCAGTCTACAGGGGGAGAATAATTCACCCCTCCACTTT. It translates to CASSLQGENNSPLHF.